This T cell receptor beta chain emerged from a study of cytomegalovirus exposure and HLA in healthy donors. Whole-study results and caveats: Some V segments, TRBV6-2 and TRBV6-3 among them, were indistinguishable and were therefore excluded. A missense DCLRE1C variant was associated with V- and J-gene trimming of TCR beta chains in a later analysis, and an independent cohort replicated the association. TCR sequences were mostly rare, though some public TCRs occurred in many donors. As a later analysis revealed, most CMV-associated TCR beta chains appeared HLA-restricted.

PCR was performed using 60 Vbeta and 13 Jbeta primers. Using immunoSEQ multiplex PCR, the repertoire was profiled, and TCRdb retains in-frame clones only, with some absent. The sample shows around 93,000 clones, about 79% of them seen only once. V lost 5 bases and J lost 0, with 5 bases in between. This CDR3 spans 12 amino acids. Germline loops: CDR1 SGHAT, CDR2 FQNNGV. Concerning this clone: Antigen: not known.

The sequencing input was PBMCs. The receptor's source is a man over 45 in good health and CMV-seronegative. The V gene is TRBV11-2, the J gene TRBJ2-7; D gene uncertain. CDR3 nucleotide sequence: TGTGCCAGCAGCCTCTTCTCCTACGAGCAGTACTTC. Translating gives CASSLFSYEQYF.